This T cell receptor beta chain was captured by sequencing in a study of cytomegalovirus exposure and HLA in healthy donors. Broader study findings: Of the V segments, some could not be distinguished, including TRBV6-2 and TRBV6-3, and were excluded. Researchers catalogued about 150 TCR beta chains as cytomegalovirus-associated.

Donors in the study were healthy people who gave bone marrow. With 60 Vbeta and 13 Jbeta primers, the PCR was carried out. The protocol was immunoSEQ multiplex PCR, while the TCRdb copy is restricted to in-frame clones and leaves out a portion. The top ten clones hold around 10% of a sample with some 140,000 clones, 65% to 80% of them seen once. Worth noting for this clone: The antigen is unknown.

CDR3 size: 14 residues. The V end was cut by 0 bases, the J end by 7 bases, with 11 bases between. The germline gives CDR1 SGHRS, CDR2 YFSETQ. Sequencing was done on a sample of PBMCs. The V and J genes are TRBV5-1 and TRBJ2-1; the D gene is possibly TRBD2 (5 bases). The receptor comes from a woman aged 50 to 65 in good health and CMV-seropositive. In DNA form, the CDR3 reads TGCGCCAGCAGCTTGGCCAGGACTCAAAATGAGCAGTTCTTC. This encodes CASSLARTQNEQFF.